This record looks at one T cell receptor beta chain sequence and its context. With V trimmed by 4 bases and J by 4 bases, 14 bases remained unmatched. CDR3 length: 17 residues. The germline V gene encodes CDR1 SGDLS and CDR2 YYNGEE. This entry is derived from a study of blood T cell repertoires in COVID-19. Produced via immunoSEQ multiplex PCR; TCRdb's table is partial and in-frame only. The sample records under 200,000 clones, about 85% being singletons. The TCR was taken from a woman over 75 with acute or convalescent COVID-19. This rearrangement joins TRBV9 to TRBJ2-3, with 8 bases lining up with TRBD2. Input material: peripheral blood. The CDR3 loop is CASSSGDGRASADTQYF. CDR3 nucleotides: TGTGCCAGCAGCTCAGGGGACGGGAGGGCCTCGGCAGATACGCAGTATTTT.